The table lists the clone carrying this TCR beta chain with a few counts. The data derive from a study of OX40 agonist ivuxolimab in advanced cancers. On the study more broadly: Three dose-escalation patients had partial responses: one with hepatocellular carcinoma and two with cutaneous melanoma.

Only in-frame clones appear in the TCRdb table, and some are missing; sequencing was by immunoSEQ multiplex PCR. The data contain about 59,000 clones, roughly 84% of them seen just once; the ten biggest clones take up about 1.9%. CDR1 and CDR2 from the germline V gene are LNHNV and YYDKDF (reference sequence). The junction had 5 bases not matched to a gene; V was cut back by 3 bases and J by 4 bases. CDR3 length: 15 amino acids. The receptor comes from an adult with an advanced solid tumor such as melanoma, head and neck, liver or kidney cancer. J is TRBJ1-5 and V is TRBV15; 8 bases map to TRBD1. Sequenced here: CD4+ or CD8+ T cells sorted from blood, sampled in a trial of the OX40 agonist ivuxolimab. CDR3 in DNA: TGTGCCACCAGCAGGGGACAGGCCTCTAATCAGCCCCAGCATTTT. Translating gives CATSRGQASNQPQHF.